This TCR beta chain is drawn from a study of T cell responses to AZD1222 COVID-19 vaccine. Whole-study findings and limits: Clonal diversity may have been underestimated, and the donors were mostly white British, with more females than males. Spike-spanning, vaccine-associated CD4 TCRs were dominant at 160-218 and 743-854.

As to this clone: Its specificity is not known.

Sequencing used immunoSEQ multiplex PCR; TCRdb keeps in-frame clones, though not all of them. The sample carries roughly 120,000 clones, around 84% recorded once. This CDR3 is built from 15 residues. V lost 1 base and J lost 0; bases outside the gene matches: 3. Looked up from germline, CDR1 is SGHVS and CDR2 is FNYEAQ. The sequence derives from an adult who received the AZD1222 COVID-19 vaccine. The rearrangement links TRBV7-6 to TRBJ2-7; TRBD2 matches 7 bases. Source: peripheral blood, taken 28 days after the second AZD1222 dose. Here the CDR3 reads CASSLESGNSYEQYF. CDR3 bases: TGTGCCAGCAGCTTAGAGAGCGGGAACTCCTACGAGCAGTACTTC.